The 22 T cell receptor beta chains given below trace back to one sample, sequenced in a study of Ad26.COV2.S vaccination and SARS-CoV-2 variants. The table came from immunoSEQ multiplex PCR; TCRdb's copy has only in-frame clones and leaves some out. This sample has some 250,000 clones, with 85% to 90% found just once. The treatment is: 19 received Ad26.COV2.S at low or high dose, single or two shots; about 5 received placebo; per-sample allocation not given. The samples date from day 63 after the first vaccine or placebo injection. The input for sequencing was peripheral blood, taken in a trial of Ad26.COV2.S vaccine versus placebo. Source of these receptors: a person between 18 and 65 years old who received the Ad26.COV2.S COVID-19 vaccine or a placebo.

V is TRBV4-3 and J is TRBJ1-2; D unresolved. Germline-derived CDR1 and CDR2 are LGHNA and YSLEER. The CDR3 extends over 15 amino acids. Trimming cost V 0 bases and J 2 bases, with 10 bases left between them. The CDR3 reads CASSQEGVRNYGYTF. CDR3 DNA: TGCGCCAGCAGCCAAGAAGGTGTTAGGAACTATGGCTACACCTTC.

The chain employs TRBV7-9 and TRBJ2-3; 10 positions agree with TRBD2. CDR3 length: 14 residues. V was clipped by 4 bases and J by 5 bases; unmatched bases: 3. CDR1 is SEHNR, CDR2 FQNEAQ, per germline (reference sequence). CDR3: CASSWTSGGDTQYF. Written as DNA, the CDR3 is TGTGCCAGCAGCTGGACTAGCGGTGGAGATACGCAGTATTTT.

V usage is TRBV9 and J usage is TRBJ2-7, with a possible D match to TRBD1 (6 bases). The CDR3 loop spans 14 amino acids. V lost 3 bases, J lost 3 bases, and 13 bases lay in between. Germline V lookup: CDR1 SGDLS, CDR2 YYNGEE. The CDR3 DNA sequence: TGTGCCAGCAGCGCAGGGGACAAGAACTACGAGCAGTACTTC. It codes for CASSAGDKNYEQYF.

Here the CDR3 reads CATTDRLGQPQHF. CDR3 DNA sequence: TGTGCCACTACGGACAGGCTGGGTCAGCCCCAGCATTTT. This sequence joins TRBV19 and TRBJ1-5; TRBD1 matches 7 bases. V dropped 10 bases and J dropped 6; count of bases not matched to a gene: 9. Looked up from germline, CDR1 is LNHDA and CDR2 is SQIVND (reference sequence). This CDR3 comprises 13 residues.

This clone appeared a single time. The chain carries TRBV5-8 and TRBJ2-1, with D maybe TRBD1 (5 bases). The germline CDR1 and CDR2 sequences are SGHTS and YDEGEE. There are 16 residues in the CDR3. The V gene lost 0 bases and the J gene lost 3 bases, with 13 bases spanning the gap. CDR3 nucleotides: TGTGCCAGCAGCTTGGCCGCGTCAGGGCGCTACAATGAGCAGTTCTTC. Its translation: CASSLAASGRYNEQFF. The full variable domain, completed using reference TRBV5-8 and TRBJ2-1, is EAGVTQSPTHLIKTRGQQATLRCSPISGHTSVYWYQQALGLGLQFLLWYDEGEERNRGNFPPRFSGRQFPNYSSELNVNALELEDSALYLCASSLAASGRYNEQFFGPGTRLTVL.

The CDR3 bases are TGTGCCAGCAGCCAAGATCTGCAGCCGAGCTCCTACAATGAGCAGTTCTTC. Its translation is CASSQDLQPSSYNEQFF. V usage is TRBV4-2 and J usage is TRBJ2-1; no clear D. Germline V CDR1 and CDR2: LGHNA, YNFKEQ. The CDR3 has 17 amino acids. V was cut by 0 bases and J by 0 bases, with 12 bases left in between.

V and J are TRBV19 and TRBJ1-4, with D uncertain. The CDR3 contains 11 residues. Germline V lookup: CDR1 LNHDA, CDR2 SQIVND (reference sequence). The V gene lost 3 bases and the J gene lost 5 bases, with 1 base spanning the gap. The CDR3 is CASSMNEKLFF. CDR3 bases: TGTGCCAGTAGTATGAATGAAAAACTGTTTTTT.

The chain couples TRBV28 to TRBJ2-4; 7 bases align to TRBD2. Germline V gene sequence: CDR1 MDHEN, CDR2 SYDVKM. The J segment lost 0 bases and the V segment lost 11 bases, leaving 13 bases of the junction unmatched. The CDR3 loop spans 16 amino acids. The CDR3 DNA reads TGTGCCTCCCGGGTGGGGGGGAACCTAGCCAAAAACATTCAGTACTTC. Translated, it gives CASRVGGNLAKNIQYF.

CDR3: CASSLARVPYEQYF. As DNA, the CDR3 is TGTGCCAGCAGCTTAGCCAGGGTCCCATACGAGCAGTACTTC. This chain uses TRBV11-2 with TRBJ2-7; a weak D match, TRBD1 (5 bases). Trimming stripped 1 base from V and 4 bases from J, with 11 bases between. Germline values: CDR1 SGHAT, CDR2 FQNNGV. The CDR3 consists of 14 residues. Full variable domain (remainder filled in from reference TRBV11-2 and TRBJ2-7): EAGVAQSPRYKIIEKRQSVAFWCNPISGHATLYWYQQILGQGPKLLIQFQNNGVVDDSQLPKDRFSAERLKGVDSTLKIQPAKLEDSAVYLCASSLARVPYEQYFGPGTRLTVT.

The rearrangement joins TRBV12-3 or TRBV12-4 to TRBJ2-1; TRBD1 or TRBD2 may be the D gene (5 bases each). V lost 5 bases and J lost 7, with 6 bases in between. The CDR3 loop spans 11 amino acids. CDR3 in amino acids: CASSEGNEQFF. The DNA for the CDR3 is TGTGCCAGCAGTGAGGGGAATGAGCAGTTCTTC.

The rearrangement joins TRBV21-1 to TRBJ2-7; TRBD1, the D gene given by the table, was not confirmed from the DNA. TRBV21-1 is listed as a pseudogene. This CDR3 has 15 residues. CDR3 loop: CASSPGTGSSYEQYF. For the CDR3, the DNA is TGTGCCAGCAGCCCAGGGACAGGGAGCTCCTACGAGCAGTACTTC.

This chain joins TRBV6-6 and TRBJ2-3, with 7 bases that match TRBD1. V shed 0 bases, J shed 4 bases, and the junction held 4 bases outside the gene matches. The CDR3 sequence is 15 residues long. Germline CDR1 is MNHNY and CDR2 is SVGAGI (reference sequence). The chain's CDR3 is CASSYSRQGPDTQYF. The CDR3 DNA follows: TGTGCCAGCAGTTACTCGAGACAGGGCCCAGATACGCAGTATTTT.

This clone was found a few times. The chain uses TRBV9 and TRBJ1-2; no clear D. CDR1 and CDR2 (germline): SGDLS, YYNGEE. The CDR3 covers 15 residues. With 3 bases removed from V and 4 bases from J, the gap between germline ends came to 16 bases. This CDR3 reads CASSGLGRGSYGYTF. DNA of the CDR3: TGTGCCAGCAGCGGCCTAGGACGGGGAAGCTATGGCTACACCTTC.

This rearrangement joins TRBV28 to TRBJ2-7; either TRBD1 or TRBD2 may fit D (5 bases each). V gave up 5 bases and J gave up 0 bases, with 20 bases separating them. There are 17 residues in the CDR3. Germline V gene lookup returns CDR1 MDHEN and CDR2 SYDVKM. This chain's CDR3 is CASSGWPGRTSSYEQYF. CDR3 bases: TGTGCCAGCAGTGGGTGGCCGGGACGGACGAGCTCCTACGAGCAGTACTTC.

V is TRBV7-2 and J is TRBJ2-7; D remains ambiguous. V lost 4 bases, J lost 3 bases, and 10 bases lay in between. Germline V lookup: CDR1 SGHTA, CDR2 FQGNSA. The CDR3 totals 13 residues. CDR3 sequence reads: CASSSLDGYEQYF. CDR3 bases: TGTGCCAGCAGCTCCCTAGATGGCTACGAGCAGTACTTC.

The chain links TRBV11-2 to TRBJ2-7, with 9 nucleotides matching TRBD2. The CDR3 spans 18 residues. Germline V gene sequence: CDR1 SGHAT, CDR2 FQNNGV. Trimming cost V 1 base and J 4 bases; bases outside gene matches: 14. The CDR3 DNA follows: TGTGCCAGCAGCTTAGTGGTCGGCGGGGGGGCCGCAGTTTACGAGCAGTACTTC. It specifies CASSLVVGGGAAVYEQYF.

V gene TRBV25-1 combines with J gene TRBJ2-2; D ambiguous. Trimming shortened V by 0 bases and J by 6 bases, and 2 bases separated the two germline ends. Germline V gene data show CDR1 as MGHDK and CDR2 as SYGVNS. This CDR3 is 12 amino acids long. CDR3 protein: CASSEYPGELFF. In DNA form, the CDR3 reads TGTGCCAGCAGTGAATACCCCGGGGAGCTGTTTTTT.

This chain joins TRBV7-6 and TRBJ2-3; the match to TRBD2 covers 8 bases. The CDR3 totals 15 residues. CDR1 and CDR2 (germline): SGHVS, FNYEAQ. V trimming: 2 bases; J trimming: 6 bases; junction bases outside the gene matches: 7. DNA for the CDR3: TGTGCCAGCAGCTTAAAGCGGGGGCTCCGGGATACGCAGTATTTT. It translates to CASSLKRGLRDTQYF. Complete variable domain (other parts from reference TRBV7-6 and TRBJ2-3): GAGVSQSPRYKVTKRGQDVALRCDPISGHVSLYWYRQALGQGPEFLTYFNYEAQQDKSGLPNDRFSAERPEGSISTLTIQRTEQRDSAMYRCASSLKRGLRDTQYFGPGTRLTVL.

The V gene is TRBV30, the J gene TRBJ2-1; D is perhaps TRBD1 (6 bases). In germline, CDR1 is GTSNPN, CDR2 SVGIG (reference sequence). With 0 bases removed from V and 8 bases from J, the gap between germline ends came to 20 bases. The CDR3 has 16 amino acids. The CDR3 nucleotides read TGTGCCTGGAGTGTACGTCAGGCGGCGCAGGGGCATGAGCAGTTCTTC. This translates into CAWSVRQAAQGHEQFF.

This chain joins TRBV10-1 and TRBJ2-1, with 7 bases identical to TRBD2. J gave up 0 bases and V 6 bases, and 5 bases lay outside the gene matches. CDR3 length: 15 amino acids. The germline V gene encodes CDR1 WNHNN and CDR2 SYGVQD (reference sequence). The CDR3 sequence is CASSSGVNSYNEQFF. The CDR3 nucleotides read TGCGCCAGCAGCAGCGGGGTTAACTCCTACAATGAGCAGTTCTTC.

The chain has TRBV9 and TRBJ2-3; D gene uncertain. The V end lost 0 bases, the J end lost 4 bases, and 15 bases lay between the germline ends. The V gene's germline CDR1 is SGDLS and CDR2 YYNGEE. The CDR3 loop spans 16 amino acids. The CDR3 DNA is TGTGCCAGCAGCGTAGGGGTTGGCACGAGCCCAGATACGCAGTATTTT. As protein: CASSVGVGTSPDTQYF.

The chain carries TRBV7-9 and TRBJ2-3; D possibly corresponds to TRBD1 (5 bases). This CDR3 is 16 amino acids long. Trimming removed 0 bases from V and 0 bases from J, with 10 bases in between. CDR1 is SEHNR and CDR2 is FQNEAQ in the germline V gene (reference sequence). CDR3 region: CASSLAPQGSTDTQYF. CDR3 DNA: TGTGCCAGCAGCTTAGCGCCCCAGGGAAGCACAGATACGCAGTATTTT.